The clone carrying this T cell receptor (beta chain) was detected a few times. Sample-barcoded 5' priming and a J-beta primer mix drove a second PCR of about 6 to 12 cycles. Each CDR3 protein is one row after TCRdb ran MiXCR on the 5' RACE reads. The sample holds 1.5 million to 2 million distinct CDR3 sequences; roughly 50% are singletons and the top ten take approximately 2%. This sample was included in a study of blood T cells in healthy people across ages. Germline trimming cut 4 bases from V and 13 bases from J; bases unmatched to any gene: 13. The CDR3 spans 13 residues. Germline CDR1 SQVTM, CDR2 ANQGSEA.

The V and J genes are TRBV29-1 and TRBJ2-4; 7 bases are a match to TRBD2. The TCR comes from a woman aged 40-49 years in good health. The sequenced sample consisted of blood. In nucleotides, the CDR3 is TGCAGCGTTGTGGCGGTTCCGGGGGGTGGGCAGTACTTC. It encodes CSVVAVPGGGQYF.